These 17 T cell receptor beta chains were all obtained from the same sample, sequenced in a study of CD8 T cells in Susac syndrome. Reverse transcription of about 0.45 to 1 ug RNA was performed with random hexamers. TCRdb independently ran MiXCR on the immunoSEQ multiplex PCR reads; one entry per CDR3 protein. The profile covers some 150,000 distinct CDR3 sequences, with 94% appearing a single time and 0.084% taken by the ten largest. The sequenced sample consisted of CD4+ T cells from PBMCs. The origin of the receptors is a human donor in good health.

The V and J genes are TRBV5-4 and TRBJ1-1; 8 nucleotides line up with TRBD1. V trimming: 4 bases; J trimming: 1 base; junction bases outside the gene matches: 3. Germline assignment: CDR1 SGHNT and CDR2 YYREEE (reference sequence). This CDR3 comprises 14 residues. The CDR3 DNA reads as TGTGCCAGCAGCCGGGACAGGACGAACACTGAAGCTTTCTTT. Protein sequence: CASSRDRTNTEAFF.

V is TRBV6-5 and J is TRBJ2-7; TRBD2 matches at 8 bases. Trimming took 0 bases from V and 1 from J; bases not matched to a gene: 8. This CDR3 contains 17 residues. Germline V CDR1 and CDR2: MNHEY, SVGAGI. The CDR3 DNA sequence: TGTGCCAGCAGTTACTCGAGGGGAAGCGGGAGTTCCTACGAGCAGTACTTC. Encoded protein: CASSYSRGSGSSYEQYF.

J is TRBJ2-1 and V is TRBV5-4, with 12 bases that match TRBD2. Germline assignment: CDR1 SGHNT and CDR2 YYREEE (reference sequence). The CDR3 runs to 15 residues. V was clipped by 5 bases and J by 7 bases; unmatched bases: 7. In nucleotides, the CDR3 is TGTGCCAGCAGGTCTAGCGGGAGGGGGTATAATGAGCAGTTCTTC. This translates into CASRSSGRGYNEQFF.

V usage is TRBV12-3 or TRBV12-4 and J usage is TRBJ2-5; tentatively, D is TRBD1 or TRBD2 (5 bases each). CDR3 length: 14 amino acids. Between the trimmed V and J ends, which lost 3 bases and 0 bases, there was a span of 8 bases. The CDR3 sequence is CASSLGDHQETQYF. The CDR3 DNA sequence: TGTGCCAGCAGTTTGGGGGACCACCAAGAGACCCAGTACTTC.

This clonotype is a singleton in its sample. V gene TRBV29-1 combines with J gene TRBJ1-2; 7 bases agree with TRBD1. The CDR3 extends over 14 amino acids. V dropped 6 bases and J dropped 6; count of bases not matched to a gene: 13. In germline, CDR1 is SQVTM, CDR2 ANQGSEA. CDR3 sequence reads: CSVGSRQGYDGYTF. Written as DNA, the CDR3 is TGCAGCGTGGGATCCCGACAGGGTTACGATGGCTACACCTTC.

This chain links TRBV20-1 with TRBJ1-4; no clear D gene. V was trimmed by 6 bases and J by 7 bases, leaving 12 bases between them. The length of the CDR3 is 12 residues. Per the germline V gene, CDR1 is DFQATT and CDR2 is SNEGSKA (reference sequence). The CDR3, as DNA: TGCAGTGCCGAACAGAGTAGTGAAAAACTGTTTTTT. Translated: CSAEQSSEKLFF.

The chain recombines TRBV10-2 with TRBJ1-4; tentatively, D is TRBD1 (6 bases). The CDR3 is made up of 16 amino acids. The germline V gene encodes CDR1 WSHSY and CDR2 SAAADI. Trimming took 5 bases from V and 4 from J, leaving 17 bases between them. CDR3 sequence (DNA): TGCGCCAGCAGTCAAAAAAGGACAGCGATTAATGAAAAACTGTTTTTT. Translated, it gives CASSQKRTAINEKLFF.

The CDR3 is CASSSRLNTEAFF. The CDR3 bases are TGTGCCAGTAGTTCACGTTTGAACACTGAAGCTTTCTTT. V and J are TRBV19 and TRBJ1-1, with no clear D. Deletions cut 5 bases from V and 0 bases from J, with 7 bases between. This CDR3 has 13 residues. Germline CDR1 is LNHDA and CDR2 is SQIVND (reference sequence).

The CDR3 protein is CASRREFREQYF. DNA of the CDR3: TGTGCCAGCAGGCGGGAGTTTCGGGAGCAGTACTTC. The chain carries TRBV12-3 or TRBV12-4 and TRBJ2-7, with 7 bases matching TRBD2. The CDR3 spans 12 residues. The trim removed 6 bases at V and 7 bases at J, leaving 6 bases unmatched.

The V gene is TRBV30, the J gene TRBJ1-2; D unclear. V shed 2 bases and J shed 3 bases, with 16 bases lying between them. Germline CDR1 GTSNPN, CDR2 SVGIG (reference sequence). There are 15 residues in the CDR3. The CDR3 reads CAWSLPPLGDYGYTF. CDR3 bases: TGTGCCTGGAGTCTCCCCCCGCTAGGTGACTATGGCTACACCTTC.

V usage is TRBV12-3 or TRBV12-4 and J usage is TRBJ2-4, with D possibly matching TRBD1 (6 bases). V dropped 5 bases and J dropped 6 bases, with 8 bases sitting between them. The CDR3 is made up of 12 amino acids. The CDR3 sequence is CASSPDRNIQYF. CDR3 nucleotide sequence: TGTGCCAGCAGTCCGGACAGAAACATTCAGTACTTC.

The chain recombines TRBV5-1 with TRBJ2-7; 10 bases are a match to TRBD2. V lost 2 bases and J lost 2; bases outside the gene matches: 10. This CDR3 has 17 residues. Germline CDR1 SGHRS, CDR2 YFSETQ. Here the CDR3 reads CASSLAGGPKATYEQYF. CDR3 in DNA: TGCGCCAGCAGCTTAGCGGGAGGGCCAAAAGCTACCTACGAGCAGTACTTC. Complete variable domain (other parts from reference TRBV5-1 and TRBJ2-7): KAGVTQTPRYLIKTRGQQVTLSCSPISGHRSVSWYQQTPGQGLQFLFEYFSETQRNKGNFPGRFSGRQFSNSRSEMNVSTLELGDSALYLCASSLAGGPKATYEQYFGPGTRLTVT.

The V call is TRBV10-3, the J call TRBJ2-7; D not resolved. Germline V CDR1 and CDR2: ENHRY, SYGVKD. This CDR3 is 12 amino acids long. Trimming took off 4 bases at V and 3 bases at J, with 7 bases between the two ends. The CDR3 region is CAISGTDYEQYF. The CDR3 nucleotides are TGTGCCATCAGTGGAACAGACTACGAGCAGTACTTC.

The V and J genes are TRBV9 and TRBJ2-1; D unclear. V was cut by 9 bases and J by 3 bases, with 22 bases left in between. CDR3 length: 16 residues. Germline CDR1 reads SGDLS; CDR2 reads YYNGEE. The CDR3 region has the DNA TGTGCCACCCCAGACCAGCCCCCTTTAGGCTACAATGAGCAGTTCTTC. Residues: CATPDQPPLGYNEQFF.

The J gene is TRBJ1-2, the V gene TRBV27; D not certain. The CDR3 contains 13 residues. The germline gives CDR1 MNHEY, CDR2 SMNVEV (reference sequence). V lost 6 bases, J lost 3 bases, and 11 bases lay in between. The DNA for the CDR3 is TGTGCCAGCAGGGGGTCTCGGGACTATGGCTACACCTTC. Amino acid sequence: CASRGSRDYGYTF.

The V call is TRBV29-1, the J call TRBJ2-7, with 8 positions matching TRBD1. The ends lost 3 bases at V and 0 bases at J; junction bases unmatched: 13. From germline, CDR1 is SQVTM and CDR2 ANQGSEA. CDR3 length equals 17 residues. This chain's CDR3 is CSVERHPGTGGSYEQYF. For the CDR3, the DNA is TGCAGCGTTGAGAGACACCCCGGTACAGGGGGCTCCTACGAGCAGTACTTC.

The genes are TRBV20-1 and TRBJ2-3; TRBD2 matches 9 bases. Germline lookup yields CDR1 DFQATT and CDR2 SNEGSKA (reference sequence). The CDR3 runs to 15 residues. With V trimmed by 0 bases and J by 1 base, 2 bases remained unmatched. In nucleotides, the CDR3 is TGCAGTGCTAGAGACCAGCGGGAGGGCACAGATACGCAGTATTTT. This gives the protein CSARDQREGTDTQYF.